The T cell receptor beta chain described here comes from a study of post-analysis software for immune sequencing data. General study points: About five TRBV segments were more frequent in patients than controls; TRBV5-6, TRBV5-1 and TRBV20-1 belonged to this group.

Libraries were made from TCR beta cDNA, and they carried unique molecular identifiers. TCRdb reprocessed the PCR reads with MiXCR, giving one entry per CDR3 protein. The data hold hundreds of thousands of distinct CDR3 sequences, with roughly 58% observed a single time. This clonotype has a handful of counts. Its antigen remains unknown. CDR3 length equals 14 residues. V was clipped by 7 bases and J by 5 bases, with 18 bases between them. The germline V gene encodes CDR1 MNHNS and CDR2 SASEGT. Material for sequencing was blood. The V gene is TRBV6-1, the J gene TRBJ2-7; unclear D gene. The receptor's source is a girl under 18 with multiple sclerosis. CDR3 nucleotide sequence: TGTGCCAGCAACAAACCCGAAACTCCCCACGAGCAGTACTTC. The encoded protein is CASNKPETPHEQYF.